This is a list of T cell receptor beta chains from one sample in a study of blood T cell repertoires in COVID-19. Sequencing used immunoSEQ multiplex PCR; TCRdb keeps in-frame clones, though not all of them. The data show 50,000 to 60,000 clones, more than 80% seen once. Sequenced material: peripheral blood. The source of these receptors is a man aged 35 to 55 with acute or convalescent COVID-19. Each CDR3 is given with its conserved first and last residue. A D gene is named only where the DNA matches it firmly. Some rows mark clone size as missing; the rest say once, few, many or name a class of expanded clone.

abundance	d_gene	v_gene	j_gene	CDR3nt	CDR3aa
once	NA	TRBV30	TRBJ1-1	TGTGCCTGGAGTAAATCACTCAGGGTCGAAGGCACTGAAGCTTTCTTT	CAWSKSLRVEGTEAFF
few	TRBD1	TRBV6-6	TRBJ2-3	TGTGCCAGCAGTCCGAGACAGGGGCTGAGGGGCACAGATACGCAGTATTTT	CASSPRQGLRGTDTQYF
NA	TRBD2	TRBV5-4	TRBJ2-5	TGTGCCAGCAGCTCGGGACTAGCGGGACGGTCGGAGACCCAGTACTTC	CASSSGLAGRSETQYF
NA	TRBD2	TRBV28	TRBJ2-7	TGTGCCAGCAGTAAATTCCGACAGGCAACTAGCGGGAAGGCCTCCTACGAGCAGTACTTC	CASSKFRQATSGKASYEQYF
NA	TRBD2	TRBV30	TRBJ2-3	TGTGCCTGGAGTGGACCGGGCGGGGGGACCACAGATACGCAGTATTTT	CAWSGPGGGTTDTQYF
few	NA	TRBV19	TRBJ2-1	TGTGCCAGCCTTTGGGGGCGAAAAAAGTTCTTC	CASLWGRKKFF
large	TRBD1	TRBV6-5	TRBJ1-1	TGTGCCAGCAACCAACAGGGGTCCACTGAAGCTTTCTTT	CASNQQGSTEAFF
NA	NA	TRBV19	TRBJ2-1	TGTGCCAGTAAAGAGACAGGAACCTACAATGAGCAGTTCTTC	CASKETGTYNEQFF
once	TRBD2	TRBV2	TRBJ2-1	TGTGCCAGTACTGTAGCGGGAGGTTCGTACAATGAGCAGTTCTTC	CASTVAGGSYNEQFF
once	TRBD1	TRBV24-1	TRBJ2-6	TGTGCCACCAGTGACGCCGGGACAGGGGCATCGGGGGCCAACGTCCTGACTTTC	CATSDAGTGASGANVLTF
NA	NA	TRBV5-4	TRBJ1-3	TGTGCCAGCAGCTTAGACAGCCACTCTGGAAACACCATATATTTT	CASSLDSHSGNTIYF
NA	NA	TRBV10-3	TRBJ1-6	TGTGCCATCAGTGCGGGGACCTATAATTCACCCCTCCACTTT	CAISAGTYNSPLHF
NA	NA	TRBV6-6	TRBJ1-3	TGTGCCAGCAGTTACGGGGCCGATGGAAACACCATATATTTT	CASSYGADGNTIYF
few	TRBD1	TRBV7-9	TRBJ2-1	TGTGCCAGCAGGCCGGGACAGAGCTCCTACAATGAGCAGTTCTTC	CASRPGQSSYNEQFF
NA	NA	TRBV9	TRBJ1-2	TGTGCCAGCAGCCCCGGACAGAACGATGGCTACACCTTC	CASSPGQNDGYTF